The 26 T cell receptor beta chains reported below all come from one sample, sequenced in a study of CD8+CD57+ T cells in acquired aplastic anemia. Genomic DNA acted as the template from which TCR beta VDJ combination and CDR3 sequence profiling were carried out. MiXCR was run by TCRdb on the reads, yielding one entry per CDR3 protein. The table lists hundreds of thousands of distinct CDR3 sequences, around 72% of them singletons. Input material: sorted CD4+, CD8+, or CD8+CD57+ T cells (not recorded which) from PBMCs. The source is a human donor in good health, serving as a control.

This clonotype was counted many times. V gene TRBV9 combines with J gene TRBJ2-5; perhaps TRBD2 as D (5 bases). The CDR3 is made up of 12 amino acids. Germline lookup yields CDR1 SGDLS and CDR2 YYNGEE. V lost 1 base and J 7 bases, leaving 8 bases between the germline ends. CDR3 sequence: CASSVNAGTQYF. CDR3 nucleotide sequence: TGTGCCAGCAGCGTAAACGCGGGGACCCAGTACTTC.

The V gene is TRBV2, the J gene TRBJ1-2; D gene ambiguous. The CDR3 is 15 amino acids. The V end lost 3 bases, the J end lost 0 bases, and 11 bases lay between the germline ends. Germline assignment: CDR1 SNHLY and CDR2 FYNNEI. CDR3 protein: CASSERWKANYGYTF. The CDR3 DNA reads as TGTGCCAGCAGTGAGCGATGGAAGGCTAACTATGGCTACACCTTC. Looking up the rest from reference TRBV2 and TRBJ1-2 gives the full variable domain: EPEVTQTPSHQVTQMGQEVILRCVPISNHLYFYWYRQILGQKVEFLVSFYNNEISEKSEIFDDQFSVERPDGSNFTLKIRSTKLEDSAMYFCASSERWKANYGYTFGSGTRLTVV.

The sample holds many counts of this clonotype. J is TRBJ1-5 and V is TRBV24-1; no definite D call. CDR1 and CDR2 (germline): KGHDR, SFDVKD. V shed 2 bases and J shed 3 bases, with 7 bases lying between them. The CDR3 totals 14 residues. The CDR3 region has the DNA TGTGCCACCAGTGATTGGGCCGTCAATCAGCCCCAGCATTTT. Protein sequence: CATSDWAVNQPQHF.

The chain is built from TRBV7-2 and TRBJ1-4; D ambiguous. Looked up from germline, CDR1 is SGHTA and CDR2 is FQGNSA. V lost 3 bases and J lost 8, with 10 bases in between. The CDR3 contains 13 residues. The CDR3 is CASSLVATEKLFF. Here the CDR3 DNA reads TGTGCCAGCAGCTTGGTCGCCACGGAAAAACTGTTTTTT.

This clonotype has only a few counts. The V and J genes are TRBV7-6 and TRBJ1-5; D uncertain. Per the germline V gene, CDR1 is SGHVS and CDR2 is FNYEAQ. The CDR3 length is 12 residues. Trimming pared 5 bases from V and 11 bases from J, leaving 13 bases between. CDR3 nucleotides: TGTGCCAGCAGCGCCCAGCAAGAGACCCAGCATTTT. Translating it yields CASSAQQETQHF.

This clonotype was detected only once. The chain combines TRBV5-1 with TRBJ1-2; D may be TRBD1 (6 bases). The CDR3 length is 15 residues. CDR1 and CDR2 from the germline V gene are SGHRS and YFSETQ. V shed 1 base and J shed 5 bases, with 15 bases lying between them. CDR3 loop: CASSLMYRVEYGYTF. The CDR3 DNA reads as TGCGCCAGCAGCTTGATGTACAGGGTGGAGTATGGCTACACCTTC. Using reference TRBV5-1 and TRBJ1-2 for the parts outside the CDR3, the full variable domain is KAGVTQTPRYLIKTRGQQVTLSCSPISGHRSVSWYQQTPGQGLQFLFEYFSETQRNKGNFPGRFSGRQFSNSRSEMNVSTLELGDSALYLCASSLMYRVEYGYTFGSGTRLTVV.

This clonotype was seen a handful of times. This rearrangement joins TRBV9 to TRBJ2-7; no clear D gene. With 4 bases removed from V and 3 bases from J, the gap between germline ends came to 5 bases. CDR3 length: 11 residues. Germline CDR1 SGDLS, CDR2 YYNGEE. Here the CDR3 reads CASSSDYEQYF. As DNA, the CDR3 is TGTGCCAGCAGCTCGGACTACGAGCAGTACTTC. Combining the CDR3 with reference TRBV9 and TRBJ2-7 gives the whole variable domain DSGVTQTPKHLITATGQRVTLRCSPRSGDLSVYWYQQSLDQGLQFLIQYYNGEERAKGNILERFSAQQFPDLHSELNLSSLELGDSALYFCASSSDYEQYFGPGTRLTVT.

This clonotype occurred once. The CDR3 spells CASSKTLAGVTDKFF. CDR3 bases: TGTGCCAGCAGCAAAACGCTTGCGGGGGTAACAGATAAGTTCTTC. The chain couples TRBV14 to TRBJ2-1; the match to TRBD2 covers 7 bases. The CDR3 consists of 15 residues. CDR1 is SGHDN, CDR2 FVKESK, per germline. The V segment lost 5 bases and the J segment 14 bases; nucleotides outside the gene matches: 18.

This clonotype was found many times. The chain recombines TRBV5-1 with TRBJ1-1, with 10 bases identical to TRBD1. Trimming removed 4 bases from V and 4 bases from J; junction bases left unmatched: 4. This CDR3 has 14 residues. Germline V gives CDR1 SGHRS, CDR2 YFSETQ. For the CDR3, the DNA is TGCGCCAGCAGCCGAGGACAGGGGGTCACTGAAGCTTTCTTT. Amino acids: CASSRGQGVTEAFF. The variable domain in full, completed from reference TRBV5-1 and TRBJ1-1, reads KAGVTQTPRYLIKTRGQQVTLSCSPISGHRSVSWYQQTPGQGLQFLFEYFSETQRNKGNFPGRFSGRQFSNSRSEMNVSTLELGDSALYLCASSRGQGVTEAFFGQGTRLTVV.

Comments on this clonotype: This may stem from a read error, because a much larger clone lies one nucleotide away. V gene TRBV5-1 combines with J gene TRBJ1-2, with D perhaps matching TRBD1 (5 bases). Germline loops: CDR1 SGHRS, CDR2 YFSETQ. Deletions cut 2 bases from V and 3 bases from J, with 17 bases between. The CDR3 sequence is 16 residues long. Here the CDR3 reads CASSLGRGRGDYGYTF. The CDR3 DNA is TGCGCCAGCAGCTTAGGTCGGGGACGTGGGGACTATGGCTACACCTTC.

For this clonotype: The CDR3 does not end in the conserved phenylalanine or tryptophan, so this is likely a read error. Because the CDR3's place on the DNA is in doubt, the DNA is left out and the CDR3 is given as listed by TCRdb. The V gene is TRBV7-8, the J gene TRBJ1-5; the table's TRBD1 call for D was not verified on the DNA. Germline CDR1 is SGHVS and CDR2 is FQNEAQ. The CDR3 length equals 13 residues, ends included. CDR3 amino acids: CASRGAANEAQNS.

The rearrangement uses TRBV7-9 and TRBJ2-7; a possible D gene is TRBD2 (6 bases). Deletions cut 1 base from V and 5 bases from J, with 15 bases between. The CDR3 totals 15 residues. CDR1 and CDR2 (germline): SEHNR, FQNEAQ (reference sequence). The CDR3 DNA sequence: TGTGCCAGCAGCTTAGGGGGCGGGACCGCCCACGAGCAGTACTTC. This encodes CASSLGGGTAHEQYF.

The V gene is TRBV7-2, the J gene TRBJ2-1, with 10 bases identical to TRBD2. The CDR3 length is 15 residues. Looked up from germline, CDR1 is SGHTA and CDR2 is FQGNSA. J gave up 6 bases and V 5 bases, and 7 bases lay outside the gene matches. The chain's CDR3 is CASSEELAGANEQFF. In DNA form, the CDR3 reads TGTGCCAGCAGCGAGGAGCTAGCGGGGGCCAATGAGCAGTTCTTC.

The gene calls are TRBV20-1 and TRBJ2-7; TRBD1 agrees at 11 bases. Per the germline V gene, CDR1 is DFQATT and CDR2 is SNEGSKA (reference sequence). The V gene end was trimmed by 6 bases and the J gene end by 6 bases; junction bases not matched to a gene: 10. The CDR3 sequence is 14 residues long. CDR3 residues: CSAGVAGTGGEQYF. In DNA, the CDR3 is TGCAGTGCCGGAGTTGCCGGGACAGGGGGCGAGCAGTACTTC.

In its sample, this clonotype was seen once. The chain employs TRBV7-9 and TRBJ2-5; TRBD2 matches 11 bases. The CDR3 consists of 15 residues. CDR1 is SEHNR, CDR2 FQNEAQ, per germline (reference sequence). Germline trimming cut 9 bases from V and 1 base from J; bases unmatched to any gene: 7. The CDR3 DNA sequence: TGTGCCAGAACGACAGGACTAGCGGGCCAAGAGACCCAGTACTTC. This gives the protein CARTTGLAGQETQYF.

This clonotype was seen at least ten times. The V gene is TRBV6-5, the J gene TRBJ1-2, with D perhaps TRBD1 (5 bases). The CDR3 runs 14 residues. CDR1 and CDR2 (germline): MNHEY, SVGAGI. The V gene lost 3 bases and the J gene lost 6 bases, with 14 bases spanning the gap. The chain's CDR3 is CASSYSWGSDGYTF. The CDR3 nucleotides read TGTGCCAGCAGTTATAGTTGGGGGTCCGATGGCTACACCTTC.

Details on this clonotype: The conserved phenylalanine or tryptophan normally closing the CDR3 is absent here, so this likely arose from a read error. Because the CDR3's place on the DNA is in doubt, the DNA is left out and the CDR3 is given as listed by TCRdb. The gene calls are TRBV2 and TRBJ1-5; TRBD1 was called by the table and not checked on the DNA. The V gene's germline CDR1 is SNHLY and CDR2 FYNNEI. 16 amino acids form the CDR3, both terminal residues included. CDR3: CASSRVQGTFHPQHHG.

The chain is built from TRBV7-9 and TRBJ2-5, with 7 bases that match TRBD1. V was pared by 7 bases and J by 7 bases, with 9 bases of the junction left unmatched. Looked up from germline, CDR1 is SEHNR and CDR2 is FQNEAQ (reference sequence). The CDR3 runs to 13 residues. DNA of the CDR3: TGTGCCAGCACCTTGGGACAGCGCGTGACCCAGTACTTC. This translates into CASTLGQRVTQYF.

The chain recombines TRBV20-1 with TRBJ1-2; TRBD1 aligns across 8 bases. CDR1 DFQATT and CDR2 SNEGSKA come from the germline V gene (reference sequence). The junction had 12 bases not matched to a gene; V was cut back by 6 bases and J by 6 bases. This CDR3 has 14 residues. The CDR3 DNA reads as TGCAGTGCGGCGACGACAGGGGCTGAAAATGGCTACACCTTC. Residues: CSAATTGAENGYTF.

V and J are TRBV7-2 and TRBJ2-5; TRBD2 agrees at 7 bases. CDR3 length: 15 amino acids. Per the germline V gene, CDR1 is SGHTA and CDR2 is FQGNSA. The J segment lost 5 bases and the V segment lost 5 bases, leaving 11 bases of the junction unmatched. The CDR3 region has the DNA TGTGCCAGCAGCGTAGGGGCGGGGGTACACGAGACCCAGTACTTC. It is translated as CASSVGAGVHETQYF.

A single count supports this clonotype. One end of the junction varies from germline; a read error may be responsible. The rearrangement uses TRBV5-1 and TRBJ1-2, with D unclear. CDR1 is SGHRS, CDR2 YFSETQ, per germline. There are 12 residues in the CDR3. The CDR3 spells CASSSRWNPSTF. DNA for the CDR3: TGTGCCAGCAGCTCTAGATGGAATCCCTCCACCTTC.

Ten or more counts support this clonotype. This chain joins TRBV6-1 and TRBJ2-3; D not resolved. The CDR3 consists of 15 residues. V dropped 7 bases and J dropped 1 base, with 15 bases sitting between them. Germline V lookup: CDR1 MNHNS, CDR2 SASEGT. DNA of the CDR3: TGTGCCAGCAAGGCCAACCCGCTAGGCACAGATACGCAGTATTTT. Protein: CASKANPLGTDTQYF.

Only one count was recorded for this clonotype. The chain employs TRBV20-1 and TRBJ1-2, with 8 bases matching TRBD1. Germline V gene sequence: CDR1 DFQATT, CDR2 SNEGSKA (reference sequence). This CDR3 is 12 amino acids long. With V trimmed by 6 bases and J by 8 bases, 8 bases remained unmatched. The CDR3 protein is CSAPQGAGGYTF. As DNA, the CDR3 is TGCAGTGCACCCCAGGGGGCAGGAGGCTACACCTTC.

This clonotype has just a few counts. The V call is TRBV25-1, the J call TRBJ1-1, with D possibly matching TRBD1 (6 bases). Deletions cut 6 bases from V and 7 bases from J, with 18 bases between. Germline lookup yields CDR1 MGHDK and CDR2 SYGVNS. CDR3 length equals 14 residues. CDR3 nucleotide sequence: TGTGCCAGCAGGGGCGGGGGCCCGGTCGGTGAAGCTTTCTTT. This translates into CASRGGGPVGEAFF.

This clonotype was detected only once. The chain employs TRBV25-1 and TRBJ2-1; D not certain. V lost 0 bases and J lost 5, with 5 bases in between. This CDR3 spans 13 amino acids. Germline V gene data show CDR1 as MGHDK and CDR2 as SYGVNS. CDR3 loop: CASSEYRDNEQFF. As DNA, the CDR3 is TGTGCCAGCAGTGAATACAGAGACAATGAGCAGTTCTTC.

This clonotype was seen at least ten times. V is TRBV3-1 and J is TRBJ1-2, with 9 bases matching TRBD1. The CDR3 contains 14 residues. The J segment lost 10 bases and the V segment lost 6 bases, leaving 12 bases of the junction unmatched. Germline V gene lookup returns CDR1 LGHDT and CDR2 YNNKEL (reference sequence). The CDR3 nucleotides are TGTGCCAGCAGTACCAGGGACAGGGACTTCGTCTACACCTTC. Translated, it gives CASSTRDRDFVYTF.